A selection of T cell receptor beta chains follows, all from one sample in a study of post-analysis software for immune sequencing data. TCRdb re-called the PCR reads with MiXCR, one entry per CDR3 protein. The sample consists of approximately 690,000 distinct CDR3 sequences, approximately 59% of them appearing once. The sequenced material came from blood. The receptors stem from a girl aged 2-10 years with multiple sclerosis. Each CDR3 is given without its conserved first and last residue. A D gene is named only where the DNA matches it firmly.

d_call,j_call,v_call,cdr3_aa
.,TRBJ2-5,TRBV6-6,ASSYGGWGRLKETQY
.,TRBJ1-5,TRBV5-8,ASSFKPLVGYSNQPQH
.,TRBJ2-7,TRBV7-2,ASSIYREFSYEQY
.,TRBJ2-5,TRBV7-3,ASSLDAGSSYNEQY
.,TRBJ2-1,TRBV5-1,ASSFLLAYNEQF
.,TRBJ2-1,TRBV5-1,ASSLDSPLYNEQF
.,TRBJ2-4,TRBV6-5,ASSYSGRFQAGTIENIQY
.,TRBJ1-2,TRBV25-1,ASSEYGLGYGYT
TRBD1,TRBJ1-6,TRBV20-1,SAKDRGNSPLH
.,TRBJ2-3,TRBV29-1,SVQASFYTDTQY
TRBD2,TRBJ2-5,TRBV29-1,SVQTSETQY
TRBD1,TRBJ1-2,TRBV12-3/TRBV12-4,ASSSRDRAMEGYT
.,TRBJ2-4,TRBV9,AGSVGVGGAKNIQY
TRBD1,TRBJ1-2,TRBV25-1,ASSEDRAYGYT
TRBD2,TRBJ2-1,TRBV7-2,ASSLSLLAGGPFDEQF
.,TRBJ1-5,TRBV12-3/TRBV12-4,ASSLRVDQPQH
TRBD2,TRBJ2-1,TRBV7-2,ASSFTSGGYNEQF
TRBD1,TRBJ1-5,TRBV30,AWSTGGNQPQH
.,TRBJ1-2,TRBV5-1,ASSLDASYGYT
.,TRBJ1-4,TRBV20-1,SARGLGTEKLF
.,TRBJ2-1,TRBV7-6,ASSLGQLHNEQF
TRBD1,TRBJ1-2,TRBV6-2/TRBV6-3,ASSYSHGTGNYGYT